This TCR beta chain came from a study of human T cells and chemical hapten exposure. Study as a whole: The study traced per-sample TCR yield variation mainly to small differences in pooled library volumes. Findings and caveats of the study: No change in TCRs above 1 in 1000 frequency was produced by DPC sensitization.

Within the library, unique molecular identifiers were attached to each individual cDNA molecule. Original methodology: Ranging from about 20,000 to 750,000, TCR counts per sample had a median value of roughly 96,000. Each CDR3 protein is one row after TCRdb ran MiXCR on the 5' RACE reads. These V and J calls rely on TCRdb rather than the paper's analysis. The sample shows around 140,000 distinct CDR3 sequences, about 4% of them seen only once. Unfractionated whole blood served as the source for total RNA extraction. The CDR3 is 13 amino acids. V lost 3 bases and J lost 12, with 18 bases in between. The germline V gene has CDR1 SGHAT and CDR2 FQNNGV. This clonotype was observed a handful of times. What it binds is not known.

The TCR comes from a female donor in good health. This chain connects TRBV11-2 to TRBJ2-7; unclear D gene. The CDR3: CASSFTPRFELYF. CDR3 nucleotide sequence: TGTGCCAGCAGCTTCACACCCCGATTCGAACTGTACTTC.